The 30 T cell receptor beta chains in this list originate from one sample, sequenced in a study of blood T cell repertoires in COVID-19. Profiling relied on immunoSEQ multiplex PCR, and the TCRdb table lists in-frame clones only, not all of them. The sample consists of about 470,000 clones, approximately 86% of them appearing once. The specimen sequenced was PBMCs or T cells enriched from blood (not recorded which). Receptors were obtained from a woman between 18 and 29 years old who had recovered from COVID-19.

This clone occurred once. The genes are TRBV25-1 and TRBJ1-6; 7 nucleotides agree with TRBD1. Trimming removed 7 bases from V and 7 bases from J; junction bases left unmatched: 7. CDR3 length equals 14 residues. CDR1 and CDR2 (germline): MGHDK, SYGVNS. Written as DNA, the CDR3 is TGTGCCAGCACCGTACAGGGGTGGAATTCACCCCTCCACTTT. It codes for CASTVQGWNSPLHF.

The chain is built from TRBV18 and TRBJ1-1, with D tentatively TRBD1 (5 bases). Trimming pared 1 base from V and 7 bases from J, leaving 16 bases between. Germline V CDR1 and CDR2: KGHSH, LQKENI. CDR3 length: 15 residues. CDR3 DNA sequence: TGTGCCAGCTCACCACTTACAGGCCTCGACGGTGAAGCTTTCTTT. Amino acids: CASSPLTGLDGEAFF.

This clone was recorded a few times. The V call is TRBV5-1, the J call TRBJ1-2; D possibly corresponds to TRBD1 (6 bases). Trimming cost V 0 bases and J 8 bases, with 11 bases left between them. CDR3 size: 13 residues. Per germline, CDR1 SGHRS and CDR2 YFSETQ. The CDR3 nucleotides read TGCGCCAGCAGCTTGGCAGCAGGGGAAGGCTACACCTTC. This gives the protein CASSLAAGEGYTF. The entire variable domain, with the rest obtained from reference TRBV5-1 and TRBJ1-2, is as follows: KAGVTQTPRYLIKTRGQQVTLSCSPISGHRSVSWYQQTPGQGLQFLFEYFSETQRNKGNFPGRFSGRQFSNSRSEMNVSTLELGDSALYLCASSLAAGEGYTFGSGTRLTVV.

The gene calls are TRBV28 and TRBJ2-7; 7 bases are a match to TRBD1. With V trimmed by 6 bases and J by 4 bases, 3 bases remained unmatched. Germline V gene data show CDR1 as MDHEN and CDR2 as SYDVKM. This CDR3 region has 12 residues. The CDR3 DNA is TGTGCCAGCAGGCAGGGGGTGTACGAGCAGTACTTC. This codes for CASRQGVYEQYF.

The CDR3 spells CASRQVDRENQPQHF. CDR3 in DNA: TGTGCCAGCAGGCAGGTGGACAGGGAAAATCAGCCCCAGCATTTT. This chain links TRBV27 with TRBJ1-5; 8 nucleotides line up with TRBD1. Germline V gives CDR1 MNHEY, CDR2 SMNVEV (reference sequence). J lost 4 bases, V lost 6 bases, and 8 bases had no gene match. This CDR3 has 15 amino acids.

DNA for the CDR3: TGTGCCAGCAGTTTGGTACTAGCGGAGGCCGGGGAGCTGTTTTTT. This encodes CASSLVLAEAGELFF. The chain combines TRBV28 with TRBJ2-2; 8 positions agree with TRBD2. CDR3 size: 15 residues. Trimming cost V 3 bases and J 6 bases; bases outside gene matches: 6. CDR1 and CDR2 (germline): MDHEN, SYDVKM.

This clone showed up just once. The chain is built from TRBV12-3 or TRBV12-4 and TRBJ1-2; D is undetermined. This CDR3 is 13 amino acids long. Trimming left V 6 bases short and J 9 bases short, with 17 bases between. The CDR3 loop is CASSLTPPMSYTF. The CDR3 DNA reads TGTGCCAGCAGCTTGACTCCCCCGATGAGCTACACCTTC.

The chain recombines TRBV5-1 with TRBJ2-1; TRBD2 agrees at 12 bases. V was pared by 0 bases and J by 0 bases, with 7 bases of the junction left unmatched. Looked up from germline, CDR1 is SGHRS and CDR2 is YFSETQ. The CDR3 runs 19 residues. The CDR3 DNA sequence: TGCGCCAGCAGCTTGGCCATGACTAGCGGGGGTAGCTCCTACAATGAGCAGTTCTTC. Translating it yields CASSLAMTSGGSSYNEQFF.

The chain employs TRBV30 and TRBJ2-4; 10 bases match TRBD2. This CDR3 spans 15 amino acids. The V segment lost 1 base and the J segment 7 bases; nucleotides outside the gene matches: 7. CDR1 GTSNPN and CDR2 SVGIG come from the germline V gene (reference sequence). For the CDR3, the DNA is TGTGCCTGGAGTGGTGCTAGCGGGGGAGGGAACATTCAGTACTTC. This codes for CAWSGASGGGNIQYF.

This chain links TRBV15 with TRBJ1-4, with D unresolved. The CDR3 runs 15 residues. V dropped 1 base and J dropped 3 bases, with 9 bases sitting between them. Germline assignment: CDR1 LNHNV and CDR2 YYDKDF (reference sequence). The CDR3 sequence is CATSRVGEANEKLFF. DNA of the CDR3: TGTGCCACCAGCAGAGTTGGGGAGGCTAATGAAAAACTGTTTTTT.

The J gene is TRBJ2-7, the V gene TRBV4-1; D perhaps matches TRBD2 (6 bases). Germline loops: CDR1 MGHRA, CDR2 YSYEKL. Trimming pared 1 base from V and 4 bases from J, leaving 14 bases between. The CDR3 runs to 15 residues. CDR3 sequence: CASSQVLLALYEQYF. The CDR3 coding sequence is TGCGCCAGCAGCCAAGTGTTACTAGCATTATACGAGCAGTACTTC.

The table lists this clone with a few counts. V gene TRBV11-2 combines with J gene TRBJ1-2; D perhaps matches TRBD1 (6 bases). Trimming stripped 0 bases from V and 4 bases from J, with 12 bases between. CDR1 is SGHAT, CDR2 FQNNGV, per germline. This CDR3 is 15 amino acids long. The CDR3 coding sequence is TGTGCCAGCAGCTTAGAACCAGGGGCAGGCTATGGCTACACCTTC. Translating gives CASSLEPGAGYGYTF.

The chain uses TRBV5-5 and TRBJ2-7; a weak D match, TRBD2 (6 bases). Per the germline V gene, CDR1 is SGHKS and CDR2 is YYEKEE (reference sequence). CDR3 length equals 15 residues. The V and J ends lost 4 bases and 0 bases respectively, with 14 bases between them. The CDR3 loop is CASSGEGTFSYEQYF. The CDR3 DNA follows: TGTGCCAGCAGCGGAGAGGGGACTTTCTCCTACGAGCAGTACTTC.

The chain joins TRBV5-1 to TRBJ1-1; D may be TRBD1 (5 bases). V lost 4 bases and J 1 base, leaving 11 bases between the germline ends. In germline, CDR1 is SGHRS, CDR2 YFSETQ. There are 14 residues in the CDR3. CDR3 sequence: CASSPGLENTEAFF. The CDR3 nucleotides read TGCGCCAGCAGCCCGGGACTGGAGAACACTGAAGCTTTCTTT. Filled out from reference TRBV5-1 and TRBJ1-1, the complete variable domain reads KAGVTQTPRYLIKTRGQQVTLSCSPISGHRSVSWYQQTPGQGLQFLFEYFSETQRNKGNFPGRFSGRQFSNSRSEMNVSTLELGDSALYLCASSPGLENTEAFFGQGTRLTVV.

The chain is built from TRBV4-2 and TRBJ2-2, with D possibly TRBD2 on 6 matching bases. Trimming left V 0 bases short and J 5 bases short, with 7 bases between. Germline V gives CDR1 LGHNA, CDR2 YNFKEQ. The CDR3 totals 14 residues. The CDR3 protein is CASSQDAGTGELFF. The CDR3 DNA is TGTGCCAGCAGCCAAGACGCGGGGACCGGGGAGCTGTTTTTT.

This rearrangement joins TRBV18 to TRBJ2-7, with 7 nucleotides matching TRBD1. CDR3 length equals 15 residues. Losses at the gene ends were 6 bases for V and 4 bases for J; bases not matched to a gene: 12. Germline lookup yields CDR1 KGHSH and CDR2 LQKENI. CDR3 coding DNA: TGTGCCAGCTCTCCCCAACCCGGACAGGTATACGAGCAGTACTTC. This sequence encodes CASSPQPGQVYEQYF. The variable domain in full, with the rest retrieved from reference TRBV18 and TRBJ2-7, is NAGVMQNPRHLVRRRGQEARLRCSPMKGHSHVYWYRQLPEEGLKFMVYLQKENIIDESGMPKERFSAEFPKEGPSILRIQQVVRGDSAAYFCASSPQPGQVYEQYFGPGTRLTVT.

This chain uses TRBV7-2 with TRBJ2-7; 7 nucleotides align to TRBD1. The V gene's germline CDR1 is SGHTA and CDR2 FQGNSA. After removal of 5 bases from V and 6 bases from J, the junction contained 7 bases not matched to a gene. The CDR3 is 13 amino acids. The CDR3 loop reads CASSGVQGREQYF. Here the CDR3 DNA reads TGTGCCAGCAGCGGGGTACAGGGGCGCGAGCAGTACTTC.

The rearrangement joins TRBV25-1 to TRBJ1-3, with a tentative D call TRBD1 (6 bases). Germline loops: CDR1 MGHDK, CDR2 SYGVNS. The CDR3 runs to 12 residues. Trimming removed 6 bases from V and 4 bases from J, with 7 bases in between. The CDR3 DNA sequence: TGTGCCAGCAGGGGGACAGGAAACACCATATATTTT. Translating gives CASRGTGNTIYF.

DNA of the CDR3: TGTGCCAGCAGCTTTGACAGGGTTTACAATGAGCAGTTCTTC. Translated, it gives CASSFDRVYNEQFF. The J gene is TRBJ2-1, the V gene TRBV5-4, with 7 bases fitting TRBD1. The V gene end was trimmed by 2 bases and the J gene end by 4 bases; junction bases not matched to a gene: 3. Germline loops: CDR1 SGHNT, CDR2 YYREEE (reference sequence). The CDR3 consists of 14 residues.

The chain joins TRBV5-5 to TRBJ2-3; TRBD2 aligns across 9 bases. Germline CDR1 is SGHKS and CDR2 is YYEKEE (reference sequence). The V gene end was trimmed by 0 bases and the J gene end by 4 bases; junction bases not matched to a gene: 9. The CDR3 length is 17 residues. The CDR3 is CASSLEWRGGGSDTQYF. The CDR3, as DNA: TGTGCCAGCAGCTTGGAGTGGCGGGGGGGCGGCTCAGATACGCAGTATTTT.

The genes are TRBV30 and TRBJ1-5; D not resolved. CDR1 is GTSNPN and CDR2 is SVGIG in the germline V gene (reference sequence). The V and J ends lost 0 bases and 3 bases respectively, with 6 bases between them. This CDR3 is 13 amino acids long. CDR3 DNA sequence: TGTGCCTGGAGTGTAGAGGCCAATCAGCCCCAGCATTTT. Residues: CAWSVEANQPQHF.

In its sample, this clone was seen once. The chain combines TRBV12-3 or TRBV12-4 with TRBJ1-2; TRBD1 matches at 12 bases. The CDR3 totals 13 residues. Trimming took 6 bases from V and 8 from J; bases not matched to a gene: 4. CDR3 nucleotides: TGTGCCAGCAGGGGACAGGGGGCGAAAGGCTACACCTTC. This codes for CASRGQGAKGYTF.

The chain is built from TRBV15 and TRBJ2-5, with 12 bases fitting TRBD2. The ends lost 6 bases at V and 2 bases at J; junction bases unmatched: 13. In germline, CDR1 is LNHNV, CDR2 YYDKDF (reference sequence). This CDR3 comprises 18 residues. Here the CDR3 reads CATSRSLTSGGPQETQYF. The CDR3 DNA sequence: TGTGCCACCAGTAGGAGCCTCACTAGCGGGGGGCCACAAGAGACCCAGTACTTC.

This clone was observed a single time. The chain employs TRBV11-3 and TRBJ2-7; 8 positions match TRBD1. Germline V CDR1 and CDR2: SGHNT, YENEEA. V lost 4 bases, J lost 4 bases, and 3 bases stayed unmatched. CDR3 length equals 13 residues. CDR3 residues: CASSSGQGYEQYF. The CDR3 region has the DNA TGTGCCAGCAGCTCCGGACAGGGTTACGAGCAGTACTTC.

This clone was seen just once. The chain combines TRBV6-1 with TRBJ2-2, with TRBD2 matching 13 bases. Looked up from germline, CDR1 is MNHNS and CDR2 is SASEGT. This CDR3 region has 17 residues. Trimming took 2 bases from V and 7 from J; bases not matched to a gene: 7. This CDR3 is CASSESWTSGGDGELFF. The CDR3 DNA reads as TGTGCCAGCAGTGAATCCTGGACTAGCGGGGGAGACGGGGAGCTGTTTTTT.

This rearrangement joins TRBV5-1 to TRBJ1-5, with unresolved D. The CDR3 is made up of 15 amino acids. Trimming took 0 bases from V and 0 from J, leaving 7 bases between them. The germline CDR1 and CDR2 sequences are SGHRS and YFSETQ. The CDR3 sequence is CASSLDANSNQPQHF. For the CDR3, the DNA is TGCGCCAGCAGCTTGGACGCTAATAGCAATCAGCCCCAGCATTTT. Looking up the rest from reference TRBV5-1 and TRBJ1-5 gives the full variable domain: KAGVTQTPRYLIKTRGQQVTLSCSPISGHRSVSWYQQTPGQGLQFLFEYFSETQRNKGNFPGRFSGRQFSNSRSEMNVSTLELGDSALYLCASSLDANSNQPQHFGDGTRLSIL.

This clone was picked up one time. This sequence joins TRBV5-1 and TRBJ1-4; 8 nucleotides align to TRBD1. The ends lost 0 bases at V and 3 bases at J; junction bases unmatched: 4. CDR3 length equals 16 residues. Germline lookup yields CDR1 SGHRS and CDR2 YFSETQ. DNA for the CDR3: TGCGCCAGCAGCTTGGGAAAACAGGGGGCTAATGAAAAACTGTTTTTT. It yields the protein CASSLGKQGANEKLFF.

The chain couples TRBV7-2 to TRBJ1-2; D is possibly TRBD1 (6 bases). Trimming shortened V by 3 bases and J by 2 bases, and 10 bases separated the two germline ends. CDR3 size: 14 residues. Germline lookup yields CDR1 SGHTA and CDR2 FQGNSA. The CDR3: CASSLVGANYGYTF. CDR3 in DNA: TGTGCCAGCAGCTTGGTGGGGGCGAACTATGGCTACACCTTC.

The CDR3 region is CASSVGDEAGQPQHF. The CDR3 bases are TGTGCCAGCAGCGTGGGAGACGAAGCGGGACAGCCCCAGCATTTT. The chain uses TRBV9 and TRBJ1-5; D is undetermined. Germline CDR1 and CDR2: SGDLS and YYNGEE. Trimming took 2 bases from V and 7 from J, leaving 16 bases between them. The CDR3 consists of 15 residues. Together with reference TRBV9 and TRBJ1-5, the CDR3 gives the full variable domain: DSGVTQTPKHLITATGQRVTLRCSPRSGDLSVYWYQQSLDQGLQFLIQYYNGEERAKGNILERFSAQQFPDLHSELNLSSLELGDSALYFCASSVGDEAGQPQHFGDGTRLSIL.

The chain couples TRBV4-2 to TRBJ2-2, with D maybe TRBD2 (6 bases). The CDR3 contains 13 residues. The V end lost 11 bases, the J end lost 1 base, and 11 bases lay between the germline ends. Germline assignment: CDR1 LGHNA and CDR2 YNFKEQ. CDR3 sequence reads: CAAGPLNTGELFF. Here the CDR3 DNA reads TGTGCCGCGGGGCCATTGAACACCGGGGAGCTGTTTTTT.